A single sample gave rise to the 5 T cell receptor beta chains below, sequenced in a study of radiotherapy plus CTLA-4 blockade in lung cancer. Only in-frame clones appear in the TCRdb table, and some are missing; sequencing was by immunoSEQ multiplex PCR. The sample lists roughly 93,000 clones, 82% occurring once. The input for sequencing was peripheral blood, taken from a patient treated with radiotherapy plus ipilimumab. The receptor source for this set is a human donor with non-small cell lung cancer who had a partial response to radiotherapy plus ipilimumab.

This clone appeared once. V gene TRBV28 combines with J gene TRBJ2-2; D not resolved. CDR1 MDHEN and CDR2 SYDVKM come from the germline V gene. V lost 2 bases and J lost 5, with 9 bases in between. The CDR3 totals 14 residues. This CDR3 is CASSLQVETGELFF. Here the CDR3 DNA reads TGTGCCAGCAGTTTACAGGTTGAGACCGGGGAGCTGTTTTTT.

The chain combines TRBV5-1 with TRBJ2-1; 12 bases line up with TRBD2. The CDR3 spans 16 residues. The germline CDR1 and CDR2 sequences are SGHRS and YFSETQ. The V segment lost 2 bases and the J segment 4 bases; nucleotides outside the gene matches: 4. CDR3: CASSFETSGSYNEQFF. The CDR3 bases are TGCGCCAGCAGCTTCGAGACTAGCGGGAGTTACAATGAGCAGTTCTTC.

This rearrangement joins TRBV5-1 to TRBJ2-2, with D perhaps matching TRBD2 (6 bases). The V and J ends lost 2 bases and 0 bases respectively, with 11 bases between them. The V gene's germline CDR1 is SGHRS and CDR2 YFSETQ. The CDR3 consists of 16 residues. The CDR3 nucleotides read TGCGCCAGCAGCTTCATGGAGGGGCCGAACACCGGGGAGCTGTTTTTT. Protein: CASSFMEGPNTGELFF.

This chain joins TRBV7-9 and TRBJ1-4; D unclear. The CDR3 has 14 residues. Trimming took 1 base from V and 3 from J, leaving 6 bases between them. Looked up from germline, CDR1 is SEHNR and CDR2 is FQNEAQ (reference sequence). The CDR3, as DNA: TGTGCCAGCAGCTTAGGGGCCCCTAATGAAAAACTGTTTTTT. Translation: CASSLGAPNEKLFF.

The rearrangement links TRBV28 to TRBJ1-3; TRBD1 is a possible D gene (5 bases). Trimming removed 6 bases at V and 4 bases at J, with 16 bases between. Germline lookup yields CDR1 MDHEN and CDR2 SYDVKM. The CDR3 contains 15 residues. In DNA, the CDR3 is TGTGCCAGCAGGGGGCGGCAGCTAATCGGAAACACCATATATTTT. As protein: CASRGRQLIGNTIYF.